The 26 T cell receptor beta chains listed next were all sequenced from one sample in a study of beta chain features in type 1 diabetes. The study reverse transcribed the entire isolated RNA, so it sequenced expressed TCRB transcripts. Profiling relied on immunoSEQ multiplex PCR, and the TCRdb table lists in-frame clones only, not all of them. The top ten hold more than 6.5% of the sample, which has about 320,000 clones, 14% seen once. Sequenced: central memory CD4+ T cells from blood. The receptors derive from a man younger than 40 in good health.

CDR3 residues: CASSLAGTAGEKLFF. CDR3 coding DNA: TGTGCCAGCAGCTTAGCCGGGACAGCGGGTGAAAAACTGTTTTTT. J is TRBJ1-4 and V is TRBV11-2; 7 bases agree with TRBD1. Germline V gives CDR1 SGHAT, CDR2 FQNNGV. The J segment lost 7 bases and the V segment lost 1 base, leaving 6 bases of the junction unmatched. The CDR3 runs 15 residues.

This rearrangement joins TRBV4-3 to TRBJ2-1, with D hard to call. Germline V gene sequence: CDR1 LGHNA, CDR2 YSLEER. The V gene lost 0 bases and the J gene lost 12 bases, with 12 bases spanning the gap. CDR3 length: 13 amino acids. This CDR3 reads CASSQEPGHRQFF. The CDR3 DNA sequence: TGCGCCAGCAGCCAAGAACCCGGGCATCGGCAGTTCTTC.

The V call is TRBV4-2, the J call TRBJ2-1; D uncertain. The CDR3 spans 15 residues. The V end was cut by 0 bases, the J end by 5 bases, with 11 bases between. Germline CDR1 and CDR2: LGHNA and YNFKEQ. CDR3 nucleotides: TGTGCCAGCAGCCAAGAGACGGTATCGAACAATGAGCAGTTCTTC. Protein product: CASSQETVSNNEQFF.

The chain has TRBV6-6 and TRBJ1-3, with 9 positions matching TRBD1. The length of the CDR3 is 13 residues. The germline V gene has CDR1 MNHNY and CDR2 SVGAGI (reference sequence). After removal of 8 bases from V and 7 bases from J, the junction contained 6 bases not matched to a gene. The DNA of the CDR3 is TGTGCCAGCTCCTGGACAGGGGAGAACACCATATATTTT. Translated, it gives CASSWTGENTIYF.

This clone was found a few times. The gene calls are TRBV7-9 and TRBJ1-2; unclear D gene. From germline, CDR1 is SEHNR and CDR2 FQNEAQ (reference sequence). V dropped 10 bases and J dropped 5 bases, with 11 bases sitting between them. The CDR3 is 11 amino acids. CDR3 protein: CATPLDYGYTF. CDR3 in DNA: TGTGCCACCCCCCTGGATTATGGCTACACCTTC.

The chain combines TRBV29-1 with TRBJ1-4; D gene unclear. In germline, CDR1 is SQVTM, CDR2 ANQGSEA. This CDR3 contains 14 residues. The V end was cut by 3 bases, the J end by 3 bases, with 11 bases between. CDR3 in amino acids: CSVDSGRPNEKLFF. CDR3 DNA: TGCAGCGTTGACTCTGGACGGCCTAATGAAAAACTGTTTTTT.

At least ten counts were recorded for this clone. This CDR3 is also generated by other DNA sequences in the sample. The chain carries TRBV10-3 and TRBJ1-2, with D possibly being TRBD1 (5 bases). In germline, CDR1 is ENHRY, CDR2 SYGVKD. The CDR3 covers 12 residues. The V end lost 6 bases, the J end lost 8 bases, and 13 bases lay between the germline ends. The CDR3: CAIRGQGDGYTF. The CDR3 nucleotides are TGTGCCATCAGGGGCCAGGGTGACGGCTACACCTTC.

The chain couples TRBV18 to TRBJ1-2, with D unresolved. The germline CDR1 and CDR2 sequences are KGHSH and LQKENI. Trimming stripped 0 bases from V and 2 bases from J, with 7 bases between. The CDR3 is 14 residues long. The DNA of the CDR3 is TGTGCCAGCTCACCACCGGCGGGGAACTATGGCTACACCTTC. Translating it yields CASSPPAGNYGYTF.

This clone occurred a few times. The chain links TRBV5-4 to TRBJ2-1; 7 nucleotides match TRBD1. J was trimmed by 1 base and V by 3 bases; bases with no gene match: 16. In germline, CDR1 is SGHNT, CDR2 YYREEE (reference sequence). The CDR3 has 19 residues. The CDR3 DNA is TGTGCCAGCAGCTCGACAGGGATTGGAGCAAGTTGGTCCTACAATGAGCAGTTCTTC. Amino acids: CASSSTGIGASWSYNEQFF.

In its sample, this clone was seen a few times. The V gene is TRBV7-2, the J gene TRBJ2-5, with D perhaps TRBD1 (5 bases). The V end lost 5 bases, the J end lost 5 bases, and 15 bases lay between the germline ends. Germline V CDR1 and CDR2: SGHTA, FQGNSA. The CDR3 contains 14 residues. The DNA of the CDR3 is TGTGCCAGCAGCCGAGCAGGGCGAATGGAGACCCAGTACTTC. It is translated as CASSRAGRMETQYF.

The chain is built from TRBV6-1 and TRBJ2-7; TRBD1 matches 7 bases. This CDR3 contains 11 residues. Germline V gene data show CDR1 as MNHNS and CDR2 as SASEGT. Trimming removed 8 bases from V and 5 bases from J; junction bases left unmatched: 3. CDR3: CASQQGNEQYF. In nucleotides, the CDR3 is TGTGCCAGCCAACAGGGGAACGAGCAGTACTTC.

This clone came up a few times. Here the CDR3 DNA reads TGTGCCAGCAGTGACCCGGCGGGAGGTTTAGGAGATACGCAGTATTTT. This codes for CASSDPAGGLGDTQYF. The rearrangement joins TRBV6-1 to TRBJ2-3, with 8 bases fitting TRBD2. V was pared by 3 bases and J by 5 bases, with 10 bases of the junction left unmatched. CDR3 length: 16 residues. Germline CDR1 and CDR2: MNHNS and SASEGT.

The J gene is TRBJ2-1, the V gene TRBV9; D is possibly TRBD2 (6 bases). The germline V gene has CDR1 SGDLS and CDR2 YYNGEE. This CDR3 is 16 amino acids long. V was shortened by 2 bases and J by 8 bases, with 20 bases between the two germline ends. CDR3: CASSVLVVGGSHEQFF. The CDR3 DNA reads as TGTGCCAGCAGCGTTCTGGTTGTCGGGGGTTCGCATGAGCAGTTCTTC.

The sample holds many counts of this clone. This chain links TRBV7-2 with TRBJ2-4, with D unresolved. Trimming stripped 5 bases from V and 2 bases from J, with 13 bases between. CDR1 and CDR2 (germline): SGHTA, FQGNSA. This CDR3 spans 15 amino acids. The chain's CDR3 is CASSPPRATKNIQYF. CDR3 DNA: TGTGCCAGCAGCCCTCCCCGAGCGACCAAAAACATTCAGTACTTC.

V usage is TRBV11-3 and J usage is TRBJ1-1, with a weak D call TRBD1 (5 bases). From germline, CDR1 is SGHNT and CDR2 YENEEA. The CDR3 is 14 amino acids. Trimming pared 4 bases from V and 7 bases from J, leaving 16 bases between. Written as DNA, the CDR3 is TGTGCCAGCAGCTCTACAGGAGGAACTTTTGAAGCTTTCTTT. Its protein product is CASSSTGGTFEAFF.

Only a few counts were recorded for this clone. The V and J genes are TRBV10-3 and TRBJ1-5; no definite D call. CDR1 ENHRY and CDR2 SYGVKD come from the germline V gene. V gave up 6 bases and J gave up 5 bases, with 11 bases separating them. The length of the CDR3 is 13 residues. CDR3 sequence (DNA): TGTGCCATCAGCCGCGGGTGGGATCAGCCCCAGCATTTT. Amino acid sequence: CAISRGWDQPQHF.

The chain combines TRBV10-3 with TRBJ2-5; possibly TRBD1 for D (6 bases). This CDR3 has 13 residues. V was cut by 5 bases and J by 3 bases, with 10 bases left in between. CDR1 and CDR2 (germline): ENHRY, SYGVKD. The CDR3: CAISPDRKETQYF. The DNA of the CDR3 is TGTGCCATCAGTCCCGACAGGAAAGAGACCCAGTACTTC.

This clone was observed a few times. This chain uses TRBV19 with TRBJ2-3; D unclear. V was cut by 4 bases and J by 7 bases, with 15 bases left in between. CDR1 and CDR2 (germline): LNHDA, SQIVND (reference sequence). There are 14 residues in the CDR3. CDR3 nucleotides: TGTGCCAGTAGTAAATTTGGCTCCACGAATACGCAGTATTTT. As protein: CASSKFGSTNTQYF.

This clone was seen only a few times. The rearrangement links TRBV5-1 to TRBJ2-5; 7 positions match TRBD2. Matching the DNA end better, TRBJ2-7 makes the J call doubtful. In germline, CDR1 is SGHRS, CDR2 YFSETQ. The CDR3 runs to 16 residues. The chain's CDR3 is CASSLGHLAGAYEQYF. The CDR3 DNA is TGCGCCAGCAGCTTGGGCCATTTGGCGGGGGCCTACGAGCAGTACTTC.

The chain recombines TRBV7-2 with TRBJ1-6; no firm D call. V was trimmed by 1 base and J by 6 bases, leaving 7 bases between them. Germline V gene data show CDR1 as SGHTA and CDR2 as FQGNSA. This CDR3 is 14 amino acids long. This chain's CDR3 is CASSLVKGNSPLHF. The CDR3 bases are TGTGCCAGCAGCTTAGTTAAGGGTAATTCACCCCTCCACTTT.

CDR3 amino acids: CASSLAGGGYNEQFF. CDR3 bases: TGCGCCAGCAGCTTGGCGGGGGGCGGCTACAATGAGCAGTTCTTC. This chain joins TRBV5-1 and TRBJ2-1; D is possibly TRBD2 (7 bases). The CDR3 is 15 residues long. The V and J ends lost 0 bases and 3 bases respectively, with 10 bases between them. Germline CDR1 is SGHRS and CDR2 is YFSETQ.

The chain recombines TRBV19 with TRBJ1-6; D remains ambiguous. Germline CDR1 LNHDA, CDR2 SQIVND (reference sequence). V lost 4 bases, J lost 9 bases, and 13 bases lay in between. The CDR3 covers 14 residues. This CDR3 reads CASSTPFFGSPLHF. CDR3 coding DNA: TGTGCCAGTAGTACTCCGTTTTTTGGTTCACCCCTCCACTTT. The full variable domain, in which reference TRBV19 and TRBJ1-6 provide the parts outside the CDR3, is DGGITQSPKYLFRKEGQNVTLSCEQNLNHDAMYWYRQDPGQGLRLIYYSQIVNDFQKGDIAEGYSVSREKKESFPLTVTSAQKNPTAFYLCASSTPFFGSPLHFGNGTRLTVT.

The sample holds many counts of this clone. The gene calls are TRBV7-9 and TRBJ1-2; TRBD1 matches 9 bases. From germline, CDR1 is SEHNR and CDR2 FQNEAQ (reference sequence). There are 14 residues in the CDR3. V lost 3 bases and J lost 8; bases outside the gene matches: 7. CDR3 sequence (DNA): TGTGCCAGCAGCTTGGGGGGACAGGGTGAGGGCTACACCTTC. Its translation: CASSLGGQGEGYTF.

The chain has TRBV4-1 and TRBJ1-1, with D maybe TRBD1 (5 bases). Germline CDR1 reads MGHRA; CDR2 reads YSYEKL. The germline V and J ends were trimmed by 2 bases and 1 base, with 23 bases remaining between them. The length of the CDR3 is 19 residues. CDR3 loop: CASSQSGGAKGSGNTEAFF. CDR3 in DNA: TGCGCCAGCAGCCAAAGTGGAGGGGCAAAAGGGTCCGGGAACACTGAAGCTTTCTTT.

This clone was recorded a few times. The same CDR3 arises from other DNA sequences in this sample as well. CDR3 sequence: CASSQPDGHRDQGGDSTYEQYV. CDR3 bases: TGCGCCAGCAGTCAACCAGACGGTCACCGGGACCAAGGGGGGGACTCAACCTACGAGCAGTACGTC. The genes are TRBV23-1 and TRBJ2-7; possibly TRBD2 for D (7 bases). TRBV23-1 is reported as an ORF; its role is uncertain. This CDR3 is 22 amino acids long. V lost 2 bases to trimming and J lost 2 bases, with 34 bases between them.

Comment on this clone: The sample carries other DNA sequences with the same CDR3. This chain connects TRBV18 to TRBJ1-1, with no clear D. CDR1 KGHSH and CDR2 LQKENI come from the germline V gene. V was clipped by 4 bases and J by 1 base, with 7 bases between them. The CDR3 is 13 amino acids. Written as DNA, the CDR3 is TGTGCCAGCTCACGGGGATCGAACACTGAAGCTTTCTTT. Amino acids: CASSRGSNTEAFF.